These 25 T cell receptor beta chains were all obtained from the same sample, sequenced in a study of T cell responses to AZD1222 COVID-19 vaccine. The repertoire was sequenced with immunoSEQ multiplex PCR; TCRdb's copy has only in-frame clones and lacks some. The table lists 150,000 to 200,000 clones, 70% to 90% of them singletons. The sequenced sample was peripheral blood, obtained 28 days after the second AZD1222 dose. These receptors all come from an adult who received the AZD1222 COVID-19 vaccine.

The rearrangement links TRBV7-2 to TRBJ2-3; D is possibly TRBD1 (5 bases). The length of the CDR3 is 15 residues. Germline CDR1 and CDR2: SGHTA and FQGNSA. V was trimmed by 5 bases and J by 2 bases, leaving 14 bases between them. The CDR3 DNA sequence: TGTGCCAGCAGCCTGGGGCCCAGACACACAGATACGCAGTATTTT. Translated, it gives CASSLGPRHTDTQYF. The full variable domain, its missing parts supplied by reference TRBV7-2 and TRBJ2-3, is GAGVSQSPSNKVTEKGKDVELRCDPISGHTALYWYRQSLGQGLEFLIYFQGNSAPDKSGLPSDRFSAERTGGSVSTLTIQRTQQEDSAVYLCASSLGPRHTDTQYFGPGTRLTVL.

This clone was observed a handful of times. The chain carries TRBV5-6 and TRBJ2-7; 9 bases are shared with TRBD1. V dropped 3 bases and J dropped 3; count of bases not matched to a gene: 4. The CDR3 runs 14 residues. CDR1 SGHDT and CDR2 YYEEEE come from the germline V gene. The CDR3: CASSWTGAGYEQYF. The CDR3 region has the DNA TGTGCCAGCAGCTGGACAGGGGCTGGCTACGAGCAGTACTTC.

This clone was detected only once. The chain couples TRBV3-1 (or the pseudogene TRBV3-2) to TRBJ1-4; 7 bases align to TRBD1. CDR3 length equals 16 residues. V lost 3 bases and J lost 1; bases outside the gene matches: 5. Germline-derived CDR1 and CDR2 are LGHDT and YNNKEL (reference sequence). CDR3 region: CASSHPRQGTNEKLFF. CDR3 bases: TGTGCCAGCAGCCACCCAAGACAGGGAACTAATGAAAAACTGTTTTTT.

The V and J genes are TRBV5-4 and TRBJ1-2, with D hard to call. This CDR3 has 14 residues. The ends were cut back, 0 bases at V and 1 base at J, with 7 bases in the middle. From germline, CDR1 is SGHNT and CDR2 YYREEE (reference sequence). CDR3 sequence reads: CASSLAGNNYGYTF. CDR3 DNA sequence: TGTGCCAGCAGCTTGGCTGGGAATAACTATGGCTACACCTTC. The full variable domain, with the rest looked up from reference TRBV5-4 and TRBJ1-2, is ETGVTQSPTHLIKTRGQQVTLRCSSQSGHNTVSWYQQALGQGPQFIFQYYREEENGRGNFPPRFSGLQFPNYSSELNVNALELDDSALYLCASSLAGNNYGYTFGSGTRLTVV.

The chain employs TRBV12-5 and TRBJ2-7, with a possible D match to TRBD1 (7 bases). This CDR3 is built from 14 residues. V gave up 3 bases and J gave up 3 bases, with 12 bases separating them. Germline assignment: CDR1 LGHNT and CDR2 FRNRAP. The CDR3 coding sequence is TGTGCTAGTGGTTTCGGCGGGACAGTCTACGAGCAGTACTTC. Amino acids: CASGFGGTVYEQYF.

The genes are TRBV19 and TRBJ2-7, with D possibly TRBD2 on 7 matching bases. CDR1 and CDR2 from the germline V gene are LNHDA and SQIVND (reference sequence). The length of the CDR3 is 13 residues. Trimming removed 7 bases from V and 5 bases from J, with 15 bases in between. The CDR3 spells CASKRRGQHEQYF. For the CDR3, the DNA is TGTGCCAGTAAAAGGCGGGGGCAGCACGAGCAGTACTTC.

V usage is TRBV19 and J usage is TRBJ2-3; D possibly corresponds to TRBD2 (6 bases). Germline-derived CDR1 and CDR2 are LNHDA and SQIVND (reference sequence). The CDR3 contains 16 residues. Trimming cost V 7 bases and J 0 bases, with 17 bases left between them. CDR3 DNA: TGTGCCAGTACCTCTGCCGGGACTGTTAGCACAGATACGCAGTATTTT. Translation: CASTSAGTVSTDTQYF.

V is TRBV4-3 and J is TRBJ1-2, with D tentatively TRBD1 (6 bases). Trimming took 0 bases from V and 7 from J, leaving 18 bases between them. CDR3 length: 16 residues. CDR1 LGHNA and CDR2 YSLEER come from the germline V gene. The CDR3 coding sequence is TGCGCCAGCAGCCAAGATGTGGGGGGGCGATGGGGTGGCTACACCTTC. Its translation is CASSQDVGGRWGGYTF.

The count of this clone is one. In DNA form, the CDR3 reads TGTGCCTGGACCGGGACTAGTCAGGGCGAGCAGTACTTC. As protein: CAWTGTSQGEQYF. The chain carries TRBV30 and TRBJ2-7; 8 positions agree with TRBD2. This CDR3 comprises 13 residues. V dropped 4 bases and J dropped 6; count of bases not matched to a gene: 8. Germline CDR1 reads GTSNPN; CDR2 reads SVGIG (reference sequence).

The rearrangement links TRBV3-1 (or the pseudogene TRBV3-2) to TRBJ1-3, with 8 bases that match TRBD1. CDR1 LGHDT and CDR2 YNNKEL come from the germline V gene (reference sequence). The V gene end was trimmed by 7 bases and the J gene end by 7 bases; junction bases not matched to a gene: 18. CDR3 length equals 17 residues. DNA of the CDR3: TGTGCCAGCAAATTAAAAGAAATGGGGACAGGTGGTAACACCATATATTTT. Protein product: CASKLKEMGTGGNTIYF.

For the CDR3, the DNA is TGTGCCATCAGAGACGGGACGTCAGGCTCGGCCCAGTACTTC. Protein product: CAIRDGTSGSAQYF. The chain recombines TRBV10-3 with TRBJ2-5; TRBD1 or TRBD2 may be the D gene (5 bases each). CDR3 length: 14 amino acids. The V gene's germline CDR1 is ENHRY and CDR2 SYGVKD. V was cut by 6 bases and J by 9 bases, with 20 bases left in between.

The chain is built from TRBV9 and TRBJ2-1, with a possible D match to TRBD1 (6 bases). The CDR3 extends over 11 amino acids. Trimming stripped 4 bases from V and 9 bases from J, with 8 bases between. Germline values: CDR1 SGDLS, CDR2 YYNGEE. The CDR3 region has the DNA TGTGCCAGCAGCTTAGGGGGTGAGCAGTTCTTC. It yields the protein CASSLGGEQFF.

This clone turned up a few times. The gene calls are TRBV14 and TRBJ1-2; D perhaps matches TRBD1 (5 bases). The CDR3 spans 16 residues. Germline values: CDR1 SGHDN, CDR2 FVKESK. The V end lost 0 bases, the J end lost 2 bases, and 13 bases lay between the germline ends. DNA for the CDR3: TGTGCCAGCAGCCAAGATGGGGCCACCCCCAACTATGGCTACACCTTC. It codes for CASSQDGATPNYGYTF.

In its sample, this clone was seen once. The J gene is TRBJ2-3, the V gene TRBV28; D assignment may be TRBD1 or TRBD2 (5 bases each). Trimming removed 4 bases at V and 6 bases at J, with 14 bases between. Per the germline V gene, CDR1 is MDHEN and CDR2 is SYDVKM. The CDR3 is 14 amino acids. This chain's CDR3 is CASSWDHPTDTQYF. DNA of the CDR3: TGTGCCAGCAGTTGGGACCACCCCACGGATACGCAGTATTTT.

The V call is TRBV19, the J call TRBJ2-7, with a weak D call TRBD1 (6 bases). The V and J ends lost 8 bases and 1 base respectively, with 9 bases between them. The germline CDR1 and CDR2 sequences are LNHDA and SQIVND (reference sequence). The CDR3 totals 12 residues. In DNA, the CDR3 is TGTGCCAGTGGCGGACAGTCCTACGAGCAGTACTTC. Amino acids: CASGGQSYEQYF.

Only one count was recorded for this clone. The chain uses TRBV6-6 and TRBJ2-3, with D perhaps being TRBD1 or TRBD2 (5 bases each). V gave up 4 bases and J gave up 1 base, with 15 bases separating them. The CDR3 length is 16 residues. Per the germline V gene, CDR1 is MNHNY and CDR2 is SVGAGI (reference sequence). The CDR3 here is CASSFTGPRGTDTQYF. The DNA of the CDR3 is TGTGCCAGCAGTTTCACGGGACCCCGGGGCACAGATACGCAGTATTTT.

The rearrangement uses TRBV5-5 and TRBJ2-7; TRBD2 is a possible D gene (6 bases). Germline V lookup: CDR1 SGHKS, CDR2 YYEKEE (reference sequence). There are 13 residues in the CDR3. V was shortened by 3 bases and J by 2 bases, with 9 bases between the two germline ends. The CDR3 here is CASSSSGAYEQYF. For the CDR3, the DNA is TGTGCCAGCAGCTCCTCGGGGGCCTACGAGCAGTACTTC.

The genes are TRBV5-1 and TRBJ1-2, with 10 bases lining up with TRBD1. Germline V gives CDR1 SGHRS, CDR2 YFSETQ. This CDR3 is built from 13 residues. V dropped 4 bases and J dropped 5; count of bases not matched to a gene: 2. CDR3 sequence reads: CASSPDRGYGYTF. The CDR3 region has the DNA TGCGCCAGCAGCCCGGACAGGGGGTATGGCTACACCTTC. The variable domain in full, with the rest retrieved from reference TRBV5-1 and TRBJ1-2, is KAGVTQTPRYLIKTRGQQVTLSCSPISGHRSVSWYQQTPGQGLQFLFEYFSETQRNKGNFPGRFSGRQFSNSRSEMNVSTLELGDSALYLCASSPDRGYGYTFGSGTRLTVV.

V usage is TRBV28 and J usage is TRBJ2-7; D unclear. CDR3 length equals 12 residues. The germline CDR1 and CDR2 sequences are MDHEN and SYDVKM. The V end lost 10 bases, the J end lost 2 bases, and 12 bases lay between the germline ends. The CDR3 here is CAIVSRAYEQYF. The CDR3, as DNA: TGTGCCATCGTAAGCAGAGCCTACGAGCAGTACTTC. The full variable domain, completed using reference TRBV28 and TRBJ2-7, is DVKVTQSSRYLVKRTGEKVFLECVQDMDHENMFWYRQDPGLGLRLIYFSYDVKMKEKGDIPEGYSVSREKKERFSLILESASTNQTSMYLCAIVSRAYEQYFGPGTRLTVT.

The chain's CDR3 is CASSTLAGAGTGELFF. The CDR3 DNA sequence: TGTGCCAGCAGCACCTTAGCGGGAGCAGGCACCGGGGAGCTGTTTTTT. This sequence joins TRBV11-2 and TRBJ2-2, with 9 bases matching TRBD2. The length of the CDR3 is 16 residues. CDR1 and CDR2 from the germline V gene are SGHAT and FQNNGV. J was trimmed by 4 bases and V by 5 bases; bases with no gene match: 8.

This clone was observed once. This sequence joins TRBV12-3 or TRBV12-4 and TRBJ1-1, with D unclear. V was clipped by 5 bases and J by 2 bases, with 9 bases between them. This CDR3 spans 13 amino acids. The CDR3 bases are TGTGCCAGCAGTCTGACAAGAAACACTGAAGCTTTCTTT. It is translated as CASSLTRNTEAFF.

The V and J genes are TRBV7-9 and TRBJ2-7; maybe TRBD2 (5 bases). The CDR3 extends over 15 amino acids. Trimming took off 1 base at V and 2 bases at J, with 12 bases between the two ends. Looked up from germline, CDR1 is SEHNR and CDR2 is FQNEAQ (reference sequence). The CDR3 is CASSLVEGGPYEQYF. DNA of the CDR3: TGTGCCAGCAGCTTAGTAGAGGGTGGCCCCTACGAGCAGTACTTC. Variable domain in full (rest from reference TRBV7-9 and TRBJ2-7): DTGVSQNPRHKITKRGQNVTFRCDPISEHNRLYWYRQTLGQGPEFLTYFQNEAQLEKSRLLSDRFSAERPKGSFSTLEIQRTEQGDSAMYLCASSLVEGGPYEQYFGPGTRLTVT.

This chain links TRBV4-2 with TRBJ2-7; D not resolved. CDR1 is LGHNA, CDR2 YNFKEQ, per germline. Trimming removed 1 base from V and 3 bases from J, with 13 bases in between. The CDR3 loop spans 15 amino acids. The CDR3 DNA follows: TGTGCCAGCAGCCAAGGAGAAGGGTCGTTCTACGAGCAGTACTTC. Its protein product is CASSQGEGSFYEQYF.

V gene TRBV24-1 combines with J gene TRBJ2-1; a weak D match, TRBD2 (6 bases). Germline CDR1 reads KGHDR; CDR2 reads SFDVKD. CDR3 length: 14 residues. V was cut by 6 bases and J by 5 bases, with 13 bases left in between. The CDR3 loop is CATSWGGGDNEQFF. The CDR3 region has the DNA TGTGCCACCAGTTGGGGTGGAGGGGACAATGAGCAGTTCTTC.

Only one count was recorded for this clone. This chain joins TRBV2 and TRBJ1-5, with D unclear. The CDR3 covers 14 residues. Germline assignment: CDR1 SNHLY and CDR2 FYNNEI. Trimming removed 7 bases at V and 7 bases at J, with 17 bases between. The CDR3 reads CASTRVGSGQPQHF. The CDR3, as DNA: TGTGCCAGCACCCGAGTGGGGTCCGGACAGCCCCAGCATTTT.